A single sample is the source of the 17 T cell receptor beta chains below, sequenced in a study of cytotoxic CD8 clonotypes in ibrutinib-treated CLL. Using immunoSEQ multiplex PCR, the repertoire was profiled, and TCRdb retains in-frame clones only, with some absent. Here the sample spans about 50,000 clones, around three fifths being singletons. Here the sequenced sample was PBMCs, taken after 24 months of ibrutinib treatment. These receptors all come from a human donor with chronic lymphocytic leukemia.

This clone was found a few times. The chain uses TRBV5-1 and TRBJ2-7, with 9 positions matching TRBD1. The CDR3 runs to 15 residues. Germline CDR1 reads SGHRS; CDR2 reads YFSETQ. The J segment lost 7 bases and the V segment lost 4 bases, leaving 12 bases of the junction unmatched. The CDR3 loop is CASSPGTGQIGEQYF. CDR3 coding DNA: TGCGCCAGCAGCCCGGGGACAGGGCAGATTGGAGAGCAGTACTTC.

The V gene is TRBV10-2, the J gene TRBJ2-1; D unresolved. CDR1 is WSHSY, CDR2 SAAADI, per germline. The CDR3 is 11 residues long. Trimming cost V 2 bases and J 7 bases, with 3 bases left between them. The CDR3 DNA sequence: TGCGCCAGCAGTGAGGTGAATGAGCAGTTCTTC. Its protein is CASSEVNEQFF.

This chain links TRBV5-1 with TRBJ1-2, with 12 bases that match TRBD1. Unmatched junction bases numbered 5, after V lost 4 bases and J lost 7 bases. Germline-derived CDR1 and CDR2 are SGHRS and YFSETQ. The CDR3 runs 14 residues. The CDR3 bases are TGCGCCAGCAGCCAGGGGACAGGGGGCCTTGGCTACACCTTC. Translated, it gives CASSQGTGGLGYTF.

The chain has TRBV4-1 and TRBJ1-6, with D possibly TRBD1 on 5 matching bases. Germline CDR1 reads MGHRA; CDR2 reads YSYEKL. This CDR3 is 15 amino acids long. The ends were cut back, 0 bases at V and 12 bases at J, with 15 bases in the middle. CDR3 in amino acids: CASSQEVSGQIPLHF. For the CDR3, the DNA is TGCGCCAGCAGCCAAGAGGTGTCGGGGCAGATACCCCTCCACTTT.

This chain links TRBV7-8 with TRBJ1-3; 7 nucleotides match TRBD1. CDR1 and CDR2 (germline): SGHVS, FQNEAQ. V dropped 3 bases and J dropped 8; count of bases not matched to a gene: 4. This CDR3 has 13 amino acids. This CDR3 reads CASSLGRGDTIYF. The CDR3 DNA sequence: TGTGCCAGCAGCTTGGGCAGGGGGGACACCATATATTTT.

V gene TRBV5-1 combines with J gene TRBJ1-2; D is ambiguous. CDR3 length: 14 amino acids. The germline V gene encodes CDR1 SGHRS and CDR2 YFSETQ. Trimming took 0 bases from V and 7 from J, leaving 13 bases between them. The DNA of the CDR3 is TGCGCCAGCAGCTTGGAGGGCCTAGTGGGTGGCTACACCTTC. Translating gives CASSLEGLVGGYTF.

J is TRBJ1-6 and V is TRBV11-2, with D possibly matching TRBD1 (6 bases). The germline CDR1 and CDR2 sequences are SGHAT and FQNNGV. The CDR3 contains 14 residues. V lost 5 bases, J lost 10 bases, and 15 bases lay in between. The DNA for the CDR3 is TGTGCCAGCAGCACGCTGGAGGGGGGCTCACCCCTCCACTTT. This sequence encodes CASSTLEGGSPLHF.

V is TRBV10-1 and J is TRBJ2-7; 8 bases align to TRBD1. The CDR3 is 14 residues long. Per the germline V gene, CDR1 is WNHNN and CDR2 is SYGVQD (reference sequence). J lost 4 bases, V lost 3 bases, and 5 bases had no gene match. The CDR3 protein is CASSDIGQGYEQYF. CDR3 in DNA: TGCGCCAGCAGTGACATCGGACAGGGTTACGAGCAGTACTTC.

The chain couples TRBV19 to TRBJ2-3; 11 bases line up with TRBD1. Germline loops: CDR1 LNHDA, CDR2 SQIVND (reference sequence). The length of the CDR3 is 16 residues. With V trimmed by 5 bases and J by 5 bases, 9 bases remained unmatched. CDR3 coding DNA: TGTGCCAGTAGTGGTACCGGGACAGGGGGGGGAGATACGCAGTATTTT. Translation gives CASSGTGTGGGDTQYF.

The chain links TRBV5-6 to TRBJ2-7; D remains unclear. Germline V gives CDR1 SGHDT, CDR2 YYEEEE. Trimming took 2 bases from V and 0 from J, leaving 12 bases between them. The CDR3 consists of 15 residues. The CDR3 loop reads CASSFVASSSYEQYF. The CDR3 DNA reads as TGTGCCAGCAGCTTCGTGGCTTCTAGCTCCTACGAGCAGTACTTC. Looking up the rest from reference TRBV5-6 and TRBJ2-7 gives the full variable domain: DAGVTQSPTHLIKTRGQQVTLRCSPKSGHDTVSWYQQALGQGPQFIFQYYEEEERQRGNFPDRFSGHQFPNYSSELNVNALLLGDSALYLCASSFVASSSYEQYFGPGTRLTVT.

A remark on this clone: This sequence is one base from a far larger clone and is likely a read error. Additional DNA sequences in this sample encode the identical CDR3. V usage is TRBV5-1 and J usage is TRBJ2-7; D might be TRBD1 (6 bases). From germline, CDR1 is SGHRS and CDR2 YFSETQ. The CDR3 is 14 amino acids. V lost 0 bases and J lost 0, with 7 bases in between. DNA of the CDR3: TGCGCCAGCAGCTTGGTAGGGGGCTCCTACGAGCAGTACTTC. Its translation is CASSLVGGSYEQYF.

The chain joins TRBV2 to TRBJ2-1; D could derive from TRBD1 or TRBD2 (6 bases each). V lost 4 bases and J lost 7, with 11 bases in between. Per germline, CDR1 SNHLY and CDR2 FYNNEI. This CDR3 is 13 amino acids long. The chain's CDR3 is CASSVGGGNEQFF. The CDR3, as DNA: TGTGCCAGCAGTGTCGGAGGGGGTAATGAGCAGTTCTTC.

This clone was seen only once. This CDR3 reads CSVEDGPNQPQHF. The DNA of the CDR3 is TGCAGCGTTGAAGACGGCCCCAATCAGCCCCAGCATTTT. The chain recombines TRBV29-1 with TRBJ1-5; D ambiguous. The germline CDR1 and CDR2 sequences are SQVTM and ANQGSEA. The CDR3 runs to 13 residues. Deletions cut 0 bases from V and 3 bases from J, with 6 bases between.

V usage is TRBV29-1 and J usage is TRBJ2-1, with a possible D match to TRBD2 (5 bases). Between the trimmed V and J ends, which lost 5 bases and 1 base, there was a span of 9 bases. There are 13 residues in the CDR3. Germline V gene data show CDR1 as SQVTM and CDR2 as ANQGSEA. In nucleotides, the CDR3 is TGCAGCGTTCCGCGGGTGTCCTACAATGAGCAGTTCTTC. This sequence encodes CSVPRVSYNEQFF.

The chain carries TRBV5-1 and TRBJ2-1; D is unclear. Germline assignment: CDR1 SGHRS and CDR2 YFSETQ. The CDR3 has 15 residues. The V end lost 0 bases, the J end lost 5 bases, and 12 bases lay between the germline ends. In nucleotides, the CDR3 is TGCGCCAGCAGCTTGGTTCAGCACGTGGACAATGAGCAGTTCTTC. Its protein is CASSLVQHVDNEQFF.

This clone was picked up a small number of times. The chain carries TRBV6-6 and TRBJ1-2, with unresolved D. V was cut by 2 bases and J by 4 bases, with 5 bases left in between. The CDR3 runs 12 residues. Germline assignment: CDR1 MNHNY and CDR2 SVGAGI (reference sequence). The DNA for the CDR3 is TGTGCCAGCAGTTACGCCGCCTATGGCTACACCTTC. Amino acid sequence: CASSYAAYGYTF.

This rearrangement joins TRBV29-1 to TRBJ2-7; D is uncertain. The CDR3 spans 11 residues. Trimming took off 7 bases at V and 3 bases at J, with 10 bases between the two ends. CDR1 is SQVTM, CDR2 ANQGSEA, per germline. The CDR3 sequence: CSGSSDYEQYF. DNA for the CDR3: TGCAGCGGAAGTTCTGACTACGAGCAGTACTTC.